This TCR beta chain was identified during a study of T cells in Graves' hyperthyroidism and ophthalmopathy. Whole-study results and caveats: Ophthalmopathy was identified by the model a median around 6 months ahead of onset.

This clonotype has a count of ten or more. Its cognate antigen is unknown. RNA transcripts served as the template for amplifying TCR beta CDR3 regions. Carried out on the TCR CDR3, a first-round RT-PCR used the HTBI primer set. MiXCR, run by TCRdb on the multiplex PCR reads, gives a single entry per CDR3 protein. The data hold under 350,000 distinct CDR3 sequences, with roughly 13% observed a single time. The CDR3 contains 15 residues. V was pared by 3 bases and J by 3 bases, with 12 bases between. Those patients with uncontrolled infection, other autoimmune disease, pregnancy or lactation were excluded.

The sequencing sample was made of blood. This TCR derives from a woman between 40 and 50 years old with Graves' hyperthyroidism. The chain uses TRBV12-3 or TRBV12-4 and TRBJ2-1, with TRBD2 as a possible D gene (5 bases). The CDR3 nucleotides are TGTGCCAGCAGTTTCCTGGCTAGCCTCTACAATGAGCAGTTCTTC. Translating it yields CASSFLASLYNEQFF.